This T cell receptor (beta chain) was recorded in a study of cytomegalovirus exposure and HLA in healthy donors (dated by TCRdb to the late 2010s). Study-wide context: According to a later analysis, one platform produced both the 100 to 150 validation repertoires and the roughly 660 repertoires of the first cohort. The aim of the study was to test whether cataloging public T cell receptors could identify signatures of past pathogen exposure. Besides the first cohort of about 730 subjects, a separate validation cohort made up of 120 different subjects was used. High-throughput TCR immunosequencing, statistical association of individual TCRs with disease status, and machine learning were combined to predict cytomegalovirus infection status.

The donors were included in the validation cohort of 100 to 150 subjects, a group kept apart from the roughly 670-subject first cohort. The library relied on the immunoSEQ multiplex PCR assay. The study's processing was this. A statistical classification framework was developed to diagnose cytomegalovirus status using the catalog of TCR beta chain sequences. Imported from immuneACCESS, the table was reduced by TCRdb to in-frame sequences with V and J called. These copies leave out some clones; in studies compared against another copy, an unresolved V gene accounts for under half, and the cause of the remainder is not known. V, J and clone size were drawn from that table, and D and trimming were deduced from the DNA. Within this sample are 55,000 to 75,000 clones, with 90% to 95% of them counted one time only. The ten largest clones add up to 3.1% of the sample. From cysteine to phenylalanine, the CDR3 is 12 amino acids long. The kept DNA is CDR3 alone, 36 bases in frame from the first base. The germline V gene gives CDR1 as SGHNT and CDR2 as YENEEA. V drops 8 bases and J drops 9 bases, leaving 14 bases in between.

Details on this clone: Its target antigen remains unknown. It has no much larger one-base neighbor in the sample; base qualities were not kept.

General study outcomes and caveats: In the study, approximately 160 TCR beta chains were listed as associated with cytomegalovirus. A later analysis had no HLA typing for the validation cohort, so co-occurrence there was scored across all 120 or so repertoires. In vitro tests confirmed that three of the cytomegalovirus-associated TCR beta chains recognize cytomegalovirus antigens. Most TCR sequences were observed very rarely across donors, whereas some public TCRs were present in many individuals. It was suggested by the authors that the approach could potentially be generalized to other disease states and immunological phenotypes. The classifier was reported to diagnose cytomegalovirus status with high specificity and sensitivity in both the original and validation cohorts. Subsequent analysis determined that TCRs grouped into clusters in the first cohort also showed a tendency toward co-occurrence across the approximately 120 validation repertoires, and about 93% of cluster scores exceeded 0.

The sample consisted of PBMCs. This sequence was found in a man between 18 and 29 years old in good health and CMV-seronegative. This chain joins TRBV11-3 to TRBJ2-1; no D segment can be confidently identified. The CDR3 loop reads CASGRDFGEQFF. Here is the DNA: TGTGCCAGCGGTCGAGACTTTGGTGAGCAGTTCTTC.